This TCR beta chain was observed in a study of blood T cells in healthy people across ages. Study results and caveats: Estimates of diversity drawn from one million T cells were considered underestimates. Long-lived donors had more naive CD4+ cells and higher diversity than aged donors.

As to this clonotype: The target antigen is unknown.

Sample-barcoded 5' priming and a J-beta primer mix drove a second PCR of roughly 6 to 12 cycles. The template-switch adaptor was a 5' adaptor with 12 random nucleotides. It tagged each cDNA molecule. TCRdb reanalysed the 5' RACE reads using MiXCR and keeps one entry per CDR3 protein. The table has some 1.1 million distinct CDR3 sequences, 35% to 40% seen once. Total RNA, at least 5.5 micrograms per sample, came from PBMCs. The CDR3 runs to 16 residues. Germline CDR1 reads SGHRS; CDR2 reads YFSETQ. The V end lost 0 bases, the J end lost 3 bases, and 15 bases lay between the germline ends. The gene calls are TRBV5-1 and TRBJ1-1; unclear D gene. This clonotype was obtained from a man between 18 and 29 years old in good health. The sequencing sample was made of blood. In DNA, the CDR3 is TGCGCCAGCAGCTTGGGCTTGAACAGAATTTACACTGAAGCTTTCTTT. This codes for CASSLGLNRIYTEAFF.